This T cell receptor beta chain was sequenced in a study of STAT3 mutations in large granular lymphocyte leukemia. Study-level findings and limits: In T-cell large granular lymphocyte leukemia, about half of patients showed multiple immunodominant subclonotypes.

In germline, CDR1 is SEHNR, CDR2 FQNEAQ (reference sequence). Trimming cost V 7 bases and J 6 bases, with 16 bases left between them. The CDR3 length is 13 residues. On this clone: Its specificity is not known.

Data came from immunoSEQ multiplex PCR; TCRdb stores just in-frame clones and leaves some out. The profile shows 35,000 to 40,000 clones, more than 70% of them singletons. The sample consisted of PBMCs. This sequence was found in a human donor with T large granular lymphocyte leukemia. Some clones in this sample may be carry-over from other donors' samples. The J gene is TRBJ2-7, the V gene TRBV7-9; weak D call: TRBD1 (6 bases). CDR3 coding DNA: TGTGCCAGCACTTCCCAGGGGTTAGTCGAGCAGTACTTC. Amino acid sequence: CASTSQGLVEQYF. Full variable domain (missing parts from reference TRBV7-9 and TRBJ2-7): DTGVSQNPRHKITKRGQNVTFRCDPISEHNRLYWYRQTLGQGPEFLTYFQNEAQLEKSRLLSDRFSAERPKGSFSTLEIQRTEQGDSAMYLCASTSQGLVEQYFGPGTRLTVT.